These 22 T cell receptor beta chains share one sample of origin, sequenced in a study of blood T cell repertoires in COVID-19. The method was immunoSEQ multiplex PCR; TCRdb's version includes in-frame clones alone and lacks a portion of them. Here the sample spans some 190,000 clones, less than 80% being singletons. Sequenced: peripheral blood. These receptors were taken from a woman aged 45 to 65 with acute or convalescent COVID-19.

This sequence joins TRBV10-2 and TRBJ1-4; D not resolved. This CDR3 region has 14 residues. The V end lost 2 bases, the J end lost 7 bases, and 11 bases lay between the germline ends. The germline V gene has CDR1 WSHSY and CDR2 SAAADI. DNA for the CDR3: TGCGCCAGCAGTGAGAACGGGGTAACTGAAAAACTGTTTTTT. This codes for CASSENGVTEKLFF.

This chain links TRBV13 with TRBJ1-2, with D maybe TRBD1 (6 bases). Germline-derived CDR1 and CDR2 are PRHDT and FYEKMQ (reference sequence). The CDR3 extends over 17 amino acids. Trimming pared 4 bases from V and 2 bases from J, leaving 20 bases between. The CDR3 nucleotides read TGTGCCAGCAGCTACCTAGGGGGAAACGGACCAAACTATGGCTACACCTTC. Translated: CASSYLGGNGPNYGYTF.

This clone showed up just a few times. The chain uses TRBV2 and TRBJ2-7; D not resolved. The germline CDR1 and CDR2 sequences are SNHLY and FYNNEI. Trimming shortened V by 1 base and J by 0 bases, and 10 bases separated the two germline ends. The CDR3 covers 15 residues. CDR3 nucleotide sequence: TGTGCCAGCAGTGAAGGAAGGCGGCTCTCCTACGAGCAGTACTTC. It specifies CASSEGRRLSYEQYF.

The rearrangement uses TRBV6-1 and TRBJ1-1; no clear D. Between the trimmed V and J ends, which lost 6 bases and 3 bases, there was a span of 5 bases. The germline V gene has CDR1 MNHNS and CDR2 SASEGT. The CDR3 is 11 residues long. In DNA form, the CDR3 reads TGTGCCAGCAGCCCATACACTGAAGCTTTCTTT. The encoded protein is CASSPYTEAFF.

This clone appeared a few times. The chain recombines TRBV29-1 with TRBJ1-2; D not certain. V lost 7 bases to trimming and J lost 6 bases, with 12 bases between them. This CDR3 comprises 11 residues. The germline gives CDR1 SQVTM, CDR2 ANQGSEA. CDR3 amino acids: CSGHTWDGYTF. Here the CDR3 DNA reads TGCAGCGGACATACATGGGATGGCTACACCTTC. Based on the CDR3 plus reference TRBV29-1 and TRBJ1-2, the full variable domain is SAVISQKPSRDICQRGTSLTIQCQVDSQVTMMFWYRQQPGQSLTLIATANQGSEATYESGFVIDKFPISRPNLTFSTLTVSNMSPEDSSIYLCSGHTWDGYTFGSGTRLTVV.

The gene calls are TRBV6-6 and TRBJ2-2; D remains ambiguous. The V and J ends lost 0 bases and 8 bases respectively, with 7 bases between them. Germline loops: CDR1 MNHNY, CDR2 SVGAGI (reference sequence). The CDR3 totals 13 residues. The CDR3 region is CASSYSAYGELFF. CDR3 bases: TGTGCCAGCAGTTACTCGGCATATGGGGAGCTGTTTTTT.

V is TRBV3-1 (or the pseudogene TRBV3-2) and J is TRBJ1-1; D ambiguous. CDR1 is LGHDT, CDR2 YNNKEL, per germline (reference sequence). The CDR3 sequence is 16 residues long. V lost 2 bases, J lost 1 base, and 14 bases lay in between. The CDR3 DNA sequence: TGTGCCAGCAGCCAACGGGAGCGGGGTGGGAACACTGAAGCTTTCTTT. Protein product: CASSQRERGGNTEAFF.

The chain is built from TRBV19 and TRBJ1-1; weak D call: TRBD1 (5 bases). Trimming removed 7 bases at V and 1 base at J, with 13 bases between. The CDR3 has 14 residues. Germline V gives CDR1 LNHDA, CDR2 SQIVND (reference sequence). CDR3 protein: CASKRGSKNTEAFF. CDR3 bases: TGTGCCAGTAAAAGGGGCAGTAAGAACACTGAAGCTTTCTTT. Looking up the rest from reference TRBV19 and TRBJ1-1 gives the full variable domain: DGGITQSPKYLFRKEGQNVTLSCEQNLNHDAMYWYRQDPGQGLRLIYYSQIVNDFQKGDIAEGYSVSREKKESFPLTVTSAQKNPTAFYLCASKRGSKNTEAFFGQGTRLTVV.

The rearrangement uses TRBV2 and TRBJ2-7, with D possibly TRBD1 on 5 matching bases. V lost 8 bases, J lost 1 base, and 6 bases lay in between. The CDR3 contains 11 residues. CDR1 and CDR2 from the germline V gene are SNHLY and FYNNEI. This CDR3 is CASDRSYEQYF. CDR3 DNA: TGTGCCAGCGACAGATCCTACGAGCAGTACTTC. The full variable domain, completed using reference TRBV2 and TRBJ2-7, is EPEVTQTPSHQVTQMGQEVILRCVPISNHLYFYWYRQILGQKVEFLVSFYNNEISEKSEIFDDQFSVERPDGSNFTLKIRSTKLEDSAMYFCASDRSYEQYFGPGTRLTVT.

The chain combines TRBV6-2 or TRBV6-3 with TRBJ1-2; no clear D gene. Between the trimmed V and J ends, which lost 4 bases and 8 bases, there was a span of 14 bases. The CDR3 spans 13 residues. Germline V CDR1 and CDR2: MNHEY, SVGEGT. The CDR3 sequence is CASSFPRREGYTF. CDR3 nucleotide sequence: TGTGCCAGCAGTTTCCCCCGGAGGGAAGGCTACACCTTC.

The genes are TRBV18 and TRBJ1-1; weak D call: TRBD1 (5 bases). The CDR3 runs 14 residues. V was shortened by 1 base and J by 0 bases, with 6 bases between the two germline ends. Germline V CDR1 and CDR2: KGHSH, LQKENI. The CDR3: CASSPQGMNTEAFF. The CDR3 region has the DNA TGTGCCAGCTCACCACAGGGGATGAACACTGAAGCTTTCTTT.

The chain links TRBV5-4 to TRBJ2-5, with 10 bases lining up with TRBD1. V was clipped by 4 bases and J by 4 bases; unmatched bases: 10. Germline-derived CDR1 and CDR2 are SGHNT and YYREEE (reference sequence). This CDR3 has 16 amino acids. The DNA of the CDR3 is TGTGCCAGCAGCCCCTCCGGACAGGGGGGAAGAGAGACCCAGTACTTC. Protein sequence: CASSPSGQGGRETQYF. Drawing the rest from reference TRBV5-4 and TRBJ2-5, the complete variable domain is ETGVTQSPTHLIKTRGQQVTLRCSSQSGHNTVSWYQQALGQGPQFIFQYYREEENGRGNFPPRFSGLQFPNYSSELNVNALELDDSALYLCASSPSGQGGRETQYFGPGTRLLVL.

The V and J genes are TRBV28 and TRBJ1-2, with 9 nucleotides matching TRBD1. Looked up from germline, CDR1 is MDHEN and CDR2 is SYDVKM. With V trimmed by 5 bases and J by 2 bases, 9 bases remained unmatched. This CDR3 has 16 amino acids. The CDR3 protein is CASSLPPGQGNYGYTF. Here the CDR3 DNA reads TGTGCCAGCAGTCTACCGCCGGGACAGGGAAACTATGGCTACACCTTC.

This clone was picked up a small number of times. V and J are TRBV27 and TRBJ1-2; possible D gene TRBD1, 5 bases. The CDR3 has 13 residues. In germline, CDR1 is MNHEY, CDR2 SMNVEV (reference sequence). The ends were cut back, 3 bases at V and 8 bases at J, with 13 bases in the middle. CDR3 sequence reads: CASSFERKGGYTF. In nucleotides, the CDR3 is TGTGCCAGCAGTTTCGAGAGGAAGGGGGGCTACACCTTC.

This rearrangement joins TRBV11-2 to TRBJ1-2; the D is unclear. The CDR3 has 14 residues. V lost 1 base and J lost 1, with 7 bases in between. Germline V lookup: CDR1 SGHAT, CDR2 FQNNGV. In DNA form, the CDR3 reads TGTGCCAGCAGCTTAGGGGCCGTTAACTATGGCTACACCTTC. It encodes CASSLGAVNYGYTF.

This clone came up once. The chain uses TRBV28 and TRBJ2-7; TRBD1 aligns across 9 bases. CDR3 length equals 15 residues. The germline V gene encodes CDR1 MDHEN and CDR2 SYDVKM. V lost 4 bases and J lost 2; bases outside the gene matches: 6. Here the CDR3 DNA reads TGTGCCAGCAGTTCGAACGGACAGGGGCCCTACGAGCAGTACTTC. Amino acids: CASSSNGQGPYEQYF.

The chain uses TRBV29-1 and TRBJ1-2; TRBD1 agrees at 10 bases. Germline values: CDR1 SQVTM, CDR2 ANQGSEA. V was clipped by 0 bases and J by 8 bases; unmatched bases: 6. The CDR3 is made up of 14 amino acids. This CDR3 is CSVEEWDRGGGYTF. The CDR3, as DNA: TGCAGCGTTGAAGAATGGGACAGGGGAGGGGGCTACACCTTC.

The CDR3 DNA follows: TGTGCCAGCAGCATCCCTAGCGGGGGGCTCCGCACAGATACGCAGTATTTT. Protein sequence: CASSIPSGGLRTDTQYF. The chain has TRBV5-6 and TRBJ2-3; 11 nucleotides match TRBD2. This CDR3 has 17 amino acids. With 4 bases clipped from V and 1 base from J, the junction kept 8 bases outside the gene matches. Germline V CDR1 and CDR2: SGHDT, YYEEEE.

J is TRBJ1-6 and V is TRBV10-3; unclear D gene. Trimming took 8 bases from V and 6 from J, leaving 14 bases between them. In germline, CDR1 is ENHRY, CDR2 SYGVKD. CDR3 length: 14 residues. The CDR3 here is CAICRTEGNSPLHF. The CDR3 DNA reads TGTGCCATCTGCAGAACCGAGGGTAATTCACCCCTCCACTTT.

The CDR3 loop is CASSPNQATDTQYF. The CDR3 nucleotides are TGTGCCAGCTCACCAAATCAAGCAACAGATACGCAGTATTTT. The chain employs TRBV18 and TRBJ2-3; D is ambiguous. V lost 2 bases and J lost 3, with 9 bases in between. The CDR3 totals 14 residues. CDR1 is KGHSH and CDR2 is LQKENI in the germline V gene.

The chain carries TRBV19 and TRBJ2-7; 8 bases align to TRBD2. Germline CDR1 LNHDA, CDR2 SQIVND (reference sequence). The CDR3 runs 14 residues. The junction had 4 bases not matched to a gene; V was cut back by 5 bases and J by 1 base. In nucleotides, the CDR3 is TGTGCCAGTAGTGCCCTAGCGGGTTCCTACGAGCAGTACTTC. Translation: CASSALAGSYEQYF.

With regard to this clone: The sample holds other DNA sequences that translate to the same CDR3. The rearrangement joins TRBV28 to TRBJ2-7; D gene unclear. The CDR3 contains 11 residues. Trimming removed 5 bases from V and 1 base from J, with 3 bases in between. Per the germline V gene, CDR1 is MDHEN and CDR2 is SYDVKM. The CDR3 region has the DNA TGTGCCAGCAGTCAATCCTACGAGCAGTACTTC. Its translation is CASSQSYEQYF.